The 19 T cell receptor beta chains reported below all come from one sample, sequenced in a study of CD8 T cells in ankylosing spondylitis. Study-level findings and limits: It appeared that ankylosing spondylitis blood was characterized by a TCR beta motif of under ten highly homologous variants.

Each CDR3 protein is one row after TCRdb ran MiXCR on the 5' RACE reads. The table lists fewer than 750,000 distinct CDR3 sequences, roughly 19% of them singletons. Their target antigens are unknown. Sequencing was performed on blood, either unsorted or a sorted T cell fraction (not recorded which). Receptors were obtained from a male donor with ankylosing spondylitis.

V and J are TRBV6-2 or TRBV6-3 and TRBJ2-3; 7 bases map to TRBD1. Trimming at V came to 7 bases and at J to 6 bases, leaving 7 bases not matched to a gene. The CDR3 runs to 13 residues. The V gene's germline CDR1 is MNHEY and CDR2 SVGEGT. The CDR3 loop is CASKQTGVDTQYF. The CDR3 DNA sequence: TGTGCCAGCAAACAAACAGGGGTGGATACGCAGTATTTT.

This clonotype turned up a few times. The V and J genes are TRBV11-1 and TRBJ2-7, with D possibly matching TRBD2 (6 bases). This CDR3 has 15 residues. In germline, CDR1 is SGHAT, CDR2 FQDESV (reference sequence). Trimming pared 2 bases from V and 3 bases from J, leaving 14 bases between. CDR3: CASSLLPGLSYEQYF. CDR3 DNA sequence: TGTGCCAGCAGCTTATTACCGGGACTGAGCTACGAGCAGTACTTC.

The V and J genes are TRBV29-1 and TRBJ2-1; D is ambiguous. V lost 6 bases to trimming and J lost 3 bases, with 12 bases between them. CDR1 and CDR2 (germline): SQVTM, ANQGSEA. The CDR3 contains 13 residues. CDR3 coding DNA: TGCAGCGTGAGAGGTACACACTACAATGAGCAGTTCTTC. Protein: CSVRGTHYNEQFF.

The sample holds a few counts of this clonotype. The genes are TRBV6-6 and TRBJ1-1; D remains ambiguous. CDR3 length: 11 amino acids. In germline, CDR1 is MNHNY, CDR2 SVGAGI (reference sequence). The germline V and J ends were trimmed by 6 bases and 6 bases, with 8 bases remaining between them. CDR3 sequence reads: CASRDVAEAFF. The CDR3 DNA reads TGTGCCAGCAGGGACGTGGCTGAAGCTTTCTTT.

This clonotype was recorded a few times. This chain connects TRBV28 to TRBJ2-1, with TRBD2 identical over 7 bases. CDR3 length equals 17 residues. Germline V gene sequence: CDR1 MDHEN, CDR2 SYDVKM. J lost 1 base, V lost 1 base, and 7 bases had no gene match. This chain's CDR3 is CASSLSQWEGSYNEQFF. CDR3 in DNA: TGTGCCAGCAGTTTATCTCAATGGGAGGGGTCCTACAATGAGCAGTTCTTC.

This chain joins TRBV25-1 and TRBJ1-4; 8 bases are shared with TRBD1. J gave up 7 bases and V 1 base, and 5 bases lay outside the gene matches. From germline, CDR1 is MGHDK and CDR2 SYGVNS. The CDR3 length is 15 residues. This chain's CDR3 is CASSEWGQAGEKLFF. CDR3 nucleotide sequence: TGTGCCAGCAGTGAATGGGGACAGGCTGGTGAAAAACTGTTTTTT.

This clonotype has more than one count but fewer than ten. The V call is TRBV20-1, the J call TRBJ2-1; 9 bases agree with TRBD2. Trimming at V came to 5 bases and at J to 0 bases, leaving 8 bases not matched to a gene. The CDR3 sequence is 16 residues long. Germline V lookup: CDR1 DFQATT, CDR2 SNEGSKA (reference sequence). For the CDR3, the DNA is TGCAGTGCTCTAGCGGGACGATTTAGCTCCTACAATGAGCAGTTCTTC. Translating it yields CSALAGRFSSYNEQFF.

This clonotype was observed a few times. The chain recombines TRBV27 with TRBJ2-3; possible D gene TRBD1, 6 bases. V shed 5 bases and J shed 4 bases, with 10 bases lying between them. The V gene's germline CDR1 is MNHEY and CDR2 SMNVEV (reference sequence). The CDR3 spans 13 residues. CDR3 in amino acids: CASSGAGADTQYF. The DNA for the CDR3 is TGTGCCAGCAGTGGGGCAGGGGCAGATACGCAGTATTTT.

This clonotype was seen a handful of times. The chain is built from TRBV14 and TRBJ2-7; D is undetermined. Looked up from germline, CDR1 is SGHDN and CDR2 is FVKESK. The V and J ends lost 2 bases and 1 base respectively, with 9 bases between them. This CDR3 contains 14 residues. DNA for the CDR3: TGTGCCAGCAGCCAATACGGTCGATCCTACGAGCAGTACTTC. Protein sequence: CASSQYGRSYEQYF.

This clonotype was found many times. The rearrangement joins TRBV12-3 or TRBV12-4 to TRBJ1-1, with no clear D. The CDR3 runs 14 residues. V was clipped by 3 bases and J by 5 bases, with 13 bases between them. The DNA for the CDR3 is TGTGCCAGCAGTTTCCCACCTAGTAGTACTGAAGCTTTCTTT. As protein: CASSFPPSSTEAFF.

The chain couples TRBV5-1 to TRBJ2-3; D is undetermined. The CDR3 extends over 14 amino acids. V lost 0 bases to trimming and J lost 5 bases, with 10 bases between them. Germline assignment: CDR1 SGHRS and CDR2 YFSETQ. The CDR3 sequence: CASSLAREGDTQYF. The CDR3 DNA reads as TGCGCCAGCAGCTTGGCAAGGGAAGGAGATACGCAGTATTTT.

This clonotype was detected once. The chain is built from TRBV5-1 and TRBJ2-7; possibly TRBD2 for D (7 bases). This CDR3 is 14 amino acids long. V dropped 4 bases and J dropped 10 bases, with 21 bases sitting between them. Germline V CDR1 and CDR2: SGHRS, YFSETQ. The CDR3 DNA is TGCGCCAGCAGCCGAGGGGGGGGCCCCCAGTTACAGTACTTC. Residues: CASSRGGGPQLQYF.

The chain recombines TRBV4-1 with TRBJ2-3; 7 nucleotides agree with TRBD1. With V trimmed by 5 bases and J by 7 bases, 9 bases remained unmatched. Germline V CDR1 and CDR2: MGHRA, YSYEKL. The CDR3 length is 14 residues. The DNA for the CDR3 is TGCGCCAGCAGCGGAACCCAGGGACAGCATACGCAGTATTTT. It specifies CASSGTQGQHTQYF.

This clonotype has ten or more counts. The V and J genes are TRBV29-1 and TRBJ1-1, with 9 bases aligning to TRBD1. This CDR3 comprises 11 residues. The ends lost 4 bases at V and 9 bases at J; junction bases unmatched: 3. Germline lookup yields CDR1 SQVTM and CDR2 ANQGSEA. For the CDR3, the DNA is TGCAGCGTTGTAGACAGGGGGAAAGCTTTCTTT. It encodes CSVVDRGKAFF.

The CDR3, as DNA: TGTGCCAGCAGGCATGGGCTACAAAAGGACTCCTACGAGCAGTACTTC. Its translation is CASRHGLQKDSYEQYF. The J gene is TRBJ2-7, the V gene TRBV2; no firm D call. This CDR3 region has 16 residues. CDR1 and CDR2 (germline): SNHLY, FYNNEI. The germline V and J ends were trimmed by 6 bases and 0 bases, with 18 bases remaining between them.

The sample holds a few counts of this clonotype. The chain joins TRBV5-1 to TRBJ1-2; TRBD1 agrees at 7 bases. The CDR3 extends over 16 amino acids. V lost 4 bases and J lost 2; bases outside the gene matches: 11. CDR1 SGHRS and CDR2 YFSETQ come from the germline V gene. The CDR3 reads CASSPRTGGMNYGYTF. CDR3 sequence (DNA): TGCGCCAGCAGCCCAAGGACAGGAGGAATGAACTATGGCTACACCTTC.

This clonotype showed up just a few times. The chain is built from TRBV9 and TRBJ2-3; TRBD2 might be the D (7 bases). Germline V gene sequence: CDR1 SGDLS, CDR2 YYNGEE. This CDR3 has 15 residues. V was pared by 0 bases and J by 3 bases, with 11 bases between. The CDR3 region is CASSVAGGGTDTQYF. In DNA form, the CDR3 reads TGTGCCAGCAGCGTAGCGGGGGGCGGGACAGATACGCAGTATTTT.

The CDR3 DNA is TGTGCCAGCAGGCCCCCTTTGGGACTAGCGGGAGCGCAGTATTTT. Translated, it gives CASRPPLGLAGAQYF. V usage is TRBV12-3 or TRBV12-4 and J usage is TRBJ2-3; TRBD2 matches 14 bases. V shed 6 bases, J shed 10 bases, and the junction held 9 bases outside the gene matches. CDR3 length equals 15 residues.

The CDR3 region has the DNA TGTGCCACCAGTGATTTGCAACAGGGGGCGAAAGAGACCCAGTACTTC. As protein: CATSDLQQGAKETQYF. The V gene is TRBV24-1, the J gene TRBJ2-5; 9 nucleotides align to TRBD1. CDR1 and CDR2 from the germline V gene are KGHDR and SFDVKD. The CDR3 contains 16 residues. Losses at the gene ends were 0 bases for V and 3 bases for J; bases not matched to a gene: 4.